The 5 T cell receptor beta chains given below trace back to one sample, sequenced in a study of technical replicates of blood from a handful of donors. TCRdb's copy holds only in-frame clones and misses some; the assay was immunoSEQ multiplex PCR. The sample records more than 90,000 clones, nearly 97% being singletons. The source material was T cells isolated from PBMCs. Every receptor here comes from a human donor in good health.

J is TRBJ2-2 and V is TRBV7-2; tentative D call: TRBD1 (6 bases). V shed 6 bases and J shed 8 bases, with 16 bases lying between them. CDR1 and CDR2 (germline): SGHTA, FQGNSA. The CDR3 is made up of 14 amino acids. This chain's CDR3 is CASRFGQWEGELFF. In nucleotides, the CDR3 is TGTGCCAGCAGATTCGGACAGTGGGAGGGGGAGCTGTTTTTT.

The chain links TRBV11-2 to TRBJ2-7; TRBD1 is a possible D gene (5 bases). The V gene's germline CDR1 is SGHAT and CDR2 FQNNGV. V lost 2 bases to trimming and J lost 0 bases, with 8 bases between them. This CDR3 spans 14 amino acids. The CDR3 DNA reads TGTGCCAGCAGCTTACTAGGGGACTCCTACGAGCAGTACTTC. As protein: CASSLLGDSYEQYF.

This sequence joins TRBV7-9 and TRBJ1-1, with 7 positions matching TRBD1. Germline V CDR1 and CDR2: SEHNR, FQNEAQ (reference sequence). The V and J ends lost 1 base and 1 base, in that order; junction bases with no gene match: 3. There are 15 residues in the CDR3. The CDR3 DNA follows: TGTGCCAGCAGCTTAGTTGCAGGGGGGAACACTGAAGCTTTCTTT. Translating it yields CASSLVAGGNTEAFF.

This rearrangement joins TRBV19 to TRBJ2-7; TRBD2 aligns across 15 bases. The germline gives CDR1 LNHDA, CDR2 SQIVND (reference sequence). The trim removed 3 bases at V and 4 bases at J, leaving 13 bases unmatched. This CDR3 comprises 19 residues. In DNA form, the CDR3 reads TGTGCCAGTAGTATCGACCGTCCGGGACTAGCGGGAGGTCGGTACGAGCAGTACTTC. It encodes CASSIDRPGLAGGRYEQYF.

This clone has a single count. The rearrangement joins TRBV27 to TRBJ1-1, with TRBD1 identical over 8 bases. CDR1 MNHEY and CDR2 SMNVEV come from the germline V gene (reference sequence). The CDR3 spans 15 residues. Trimming at V came to 2 bases and at J to 0 bases, leaving 2 bases not matched to a gene. The CDR3 bases are TGTGCCAGCAGTTTAACGGGACAGGTGAACACTGAAGCTTTCTTT. Amino acids: CASSLTGQVNTEAFF.